The present T cell receptor (beta chain) was sequenced within a study of monozygotic twins with inflammatory bowel disease. As regards this clonotype: Its antigen is not known.

Study-level points and caveats: Distinguishing T cell subtypes was not possible.

UMIs that had a 6-nucleotide sample barcode were put in using template switching. TCRalpha and TCRbeta cDNA went through nested PCRs of roughly 16 and 10 cycles, two in total. Using the 5' RACE reads, TCRdb records one entry per CDR3 protein without DNA. The sample table includes 300,000 to 400,000 distinct CDR3 sequences. The germline gives CDR1 SEHNR, CDR2 FQNEAQ (reference sequence). The CDR3 runs 11 residues. The sequencing sample was made of blood. The source of this sequence is a human donor with ulcerative colitis or Crohn's disease, or a healthy co-twin of an affected twin (not recorded which). The chain recombines TRBV7-9 with TRBJ2-2. The chain's CDR3 is CASSLVRELFF.